This TCR beta chain was obtained from a study of chemoradiotherapy in HPV16-positive cancers. Trimming cost V 0 bases and J 6 bases; bases outside gene matches: 7. Germline assignment: CDR1 SGHRS and CDR2 YFSETQ. This CDR3 contains 16 residues. General study points: Functional assays defining HPV-specific T cells used only a couple of HPV16-positive patients. Candidate HPV-specific clones and E7-related TCR motifs grew in tumor during treatment. Better recurrence-free survival went with HPV-responsive T-cell expansion in HPV16-positive patients.

Repeated repertoire sampling spanned the course of chemoradiotherapy. TCRdb keeps only in-frame clones here, not all; method: immunoSEQ multiplex PCR. This sample has under 2,500 clones; roughly two thirds occur once, and the top ten carry around 30%. Regarding this clone: Its antigen is as yet unknown.

The origin of this receptor is a human donor with HPV-associated anogenital cancer. The chain links TRBV5-1 to TRBJ2-1; 9 nucleotides align to TRBD2. The sequences come from tumor tissue, collected from a patient who underwent chemoradiotherapy. The CDR3 DNA reads as TGCGCCAGCAGCTTGGGGACTAGCGTTTTGTCCAATGAGCAGTTCTTC. It translates to CASSLGTSVLSNEQFF.